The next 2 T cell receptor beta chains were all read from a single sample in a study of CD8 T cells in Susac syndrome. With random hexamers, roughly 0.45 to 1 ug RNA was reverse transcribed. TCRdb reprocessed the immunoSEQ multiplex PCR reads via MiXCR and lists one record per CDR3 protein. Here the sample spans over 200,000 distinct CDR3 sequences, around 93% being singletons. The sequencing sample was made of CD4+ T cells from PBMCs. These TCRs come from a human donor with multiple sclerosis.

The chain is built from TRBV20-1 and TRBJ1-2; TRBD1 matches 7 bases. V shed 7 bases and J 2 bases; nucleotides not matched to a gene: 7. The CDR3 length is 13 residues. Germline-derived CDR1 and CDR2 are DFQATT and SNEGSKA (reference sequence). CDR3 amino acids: CSVAGQPNYGYTF. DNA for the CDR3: TGCAGTGTCGCGGGACAGCCAAACTATGGCTACACCTTC.

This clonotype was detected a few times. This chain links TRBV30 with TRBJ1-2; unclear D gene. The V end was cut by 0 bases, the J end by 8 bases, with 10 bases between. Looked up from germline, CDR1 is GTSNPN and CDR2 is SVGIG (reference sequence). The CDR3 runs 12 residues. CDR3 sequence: CAWSVVGNGYTF. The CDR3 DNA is TGTGCCTGGAGTGTAGTCGGCAACGGCTACACCTTC. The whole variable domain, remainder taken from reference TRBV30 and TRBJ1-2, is SQTIHQWPATLVQPVGSPLSLECTVEGTSNPNLYWYRQAAGRGLQLLFYSVGIGQISSEVPQNLSASRPQDRQFILSSKKLLLSDSGFYLCAWSVVGNGYTFGSGTRLTVV.